These T cell receptor beta chains were read from a single sample in a study of T-cell memory formation after mild COVID-19. TCRdb re-analysed the 5' RACE reads in MiXCR, keeping a single row per CDR3 protein. The data hold approximately 290,000 distinct CDR3 sequences, with 8.2% observed a single time. What was sequenced was PBMCs or a T cell subset sorted from them (not recorded which). Receptors were obtained from a man aged 18 to 30 who had mild COVID-19 (a few samples of this study predate the infection). Cell type and time point are not known. CDR3s include the opening cysteine and the closing phenylalanine or tryptophan. A D gene is named only where the DNA matches it firmly. Rows may omit the clone size; those that give it use once, few, many or a size class.

TGTGCCAGCAGTCCCCGGGAAGGCTACAATTCACCCCTCCACTTT	CASSPREGYNSPLHF	TRBV12-3/TRBV12-4	many	TRBJ1-6	NA
TGCGCCAGCAGCTGGTGGGAGGCAACTAATGAAAAACTGTTTTTT	CASSWWEATNEKLFF	TRBV5-1	NA	TRBJ1-4	NA
TGTGCCAGCAGCCCGATACGGACAGAAAGTGGAAACACCATATATTTT	CASSPIRTESGNTIYF	TRBV5-5	NA	TRBJ1-3	NA
TGTGCCAGCAGCTTAGGCAGTCCTGGCTACACCTTC	CASSLGSPGYTF	TRBV7-9	few	TRBJ1-2	NA
TGTGCCAGCGATGGGGCGGGGAATCAGCCCCAGCATTTT	CASDGAGNQPQHF	TRBV19	NA	TRBJ1-5	NA
TGCGCCAGCAGCCCAGATGGACAGGTGAACCATGAGCAGTTCTTC	CASSPDGQVNHEQFF	TRBV5-1	many	TRBJ2-1	TRBD1
TGTGCCACCAGTGATTTAAACAGGGCGAACACTGAAGCTTTCTTT	CATSDLNRANTEAFF	TRBV24-1	NA	TRBJ1-1	NA
TGCGCCAGCAGCTTGGACCGCATCGGCAGGCCTCTTGGAAACATTCAGTACTTC	CASSLDRIGRPLGNIQYF	TRBV5-1	few	TRBJ2-4	NA
TGTGCCAGCACCCTGGGGAATAGCGGGGGCACAGATACGCAGTATTTT	CASTLGNSGGTDTQYF	TRBV12-3/TRBV12-4	NA	TRBJ2-3	TRBD2
TGCGCCAGCAGCCAAGACTTCGGTCTACAACTTGCTAACTATGGCTACACCTTC	CASSQDFGLQLANYGYTF	TRBV4-3	NA	TRBJ1-2	NA
TGTGCCAGCAGCTCCCTTGGACTACGGACAACTGAAGCTTTCTTT	CASSSLGLRTTEAFF	TRBV7-8	NA	TRBJ1-1	NA
TGTGCCAGCAGCTTGGATCAGGGTCTTTATACGCAGTATTTT	CASSLDQGLYTQYF	TRBV7-2	NA	TRBJ2-3	NA
TGCAGTGCTAGAAAGGCCTCGGATACGCAGTATTTT	CSARKASDTQYF	TRBV20-1	few	TRBJ2-3	NA
TGTGCCAGCAGCCCCGAGACAGGGGGCGACTATGGCTACACCTTC	CASSPETGGDYGYTF	TRBV2	NA	TRBJ1-2	TRBD1
TGTGCCAGCACTAGCGGGGGGCCCTGGTCTGAGCAGTTCTTC	CASTSGGPWSEQFF	TRBV7-9	many	TRBJ2-1	TRBD2
TGCGCCAGCAGGGTGGACGCGGGGCCGCACGGGCAGTACTTC	CASRVDAGPHGQYF	TRBV5-1	few	TRBJ2-7	NA
TGTGCCATCAGGGACTGGCAAGCCCCAGATACGCAGTATTTT	CAIRDWQAPDTQYF	TRBV10-3	few	TRBJ2-3	NA
TGTGCCAGCAGCCTAGGGGAGCATAATTCACCCCTCCACTTT	CASSLGEHNSPLHF	TRBV9	few	TRBJ1-6	NA
TGTGCCAGCAGCTTAGTGGGAGGACAGCTCTACAATGAGCAGTTCTTC	CASSLVGGQLYNEQFF	TRBV7-2	few	TRBJ2-1	NA
TGTGCCAGCAGCCCACTCAGGGGGCAGGGGCGCCACGAGCAGTACTTC	CASSPLRGQGRHEQYF	TRBV11-2	few	TRBJ2-7	TRBD1
TGTGCCAGCAGTAGGGATGTGACGGGAAGGGATACGCAGTATTTT	CASSRDVTGRDTQYF	TRBV12-3/TRBV12-4	NA	TRBJ2-3	NA